The entry below gives a single T cell receptor (beta chain) sequence along with its context. The length of the CDR3 is 18 residues. Germline V lookup: CDR1 MNHEY, CDR2 SVGEGT. Trimming cost V 0 bases and J 0 bases, with 15 bases left between them. TCRdb ran MiXCR on the RT-PCR reads and lists one entry per CDR3 protein. The data show approximately 99,000 distinct CDR3 sequences, roughly 37% seen once. The sample is drawn from a study of patients and donors after allogeneic stem cell transplantation. This sequence originates from a human donor who was either an allogeneic HSCT recipient or a stem cell or donor lymphocyte infusion donor (not recorded which). It is not recorded whose cells these are; they may come from a transplant donor. V usage is TRBV6-2 or TRBV6-3 and J usage is TRBJ2-1; D possibly uses TRBD1 or TRBD2 (5 bases each). The material sequenced was blood, either unsorted or a sorted T cell fraction (not recorded which). The CDR3 nucleotides are TGTGCCAGCAGTTACTCGAGGGACGGGATGAGCTCCTACAATGAGCAGTTCTTC. It translates to CASSYSRDGMSSYNEQFF.